The 23 T cell receptor beta chains below come from one sample, sequenced in a study of identical twins' blood T cells. Each CDR3 protein is one row after TCRdb ran MiXCR on the 5' RACE reads. The sample lists fewer than 450,000 distinct CDR3 sequences; 28% were seen once. Sequencing was carried out using PBMCs. The receptors come from a woman aged 18-55 years in good health.

This sequence joins TRBV7-2 and TRBJ1-1, with D tentatively TRBD1 (5 bases). Germline CDR1 reads SGHTA; CDR2 reads FQGNSA. Deletions cut 0 bases from V and 5 bases from J, with 10 bases between. The CDR3 has 14 amino acids. The CDR3 spells CTSSLAGLWTEAFF. CDR3 bases: TGTACCAGCAGCTTAGCGGGGCTATGGACTGAAGCTTTCTTT.

This clonotype was detected a few times. The chain combines TRBV12-3 or TRBV12-4 with TRBJ1-2, with D perhaps matching TRBD1 (5 bases). The CDR3 spans 14 residues. Trimming took off 3 bases at V and 8 bases at J, with 16 bases between the two ends. CDR3 nucleotide sequence: TGTGCCAGCAGTTTCGCGGCAGGGAACGGCGGCTACACCTTC. Its protein product is CASSFAAGNGGYTF.

This clonotype has just a few counts. The chain joins TRBV29-1 to TRBJ2-1, with D possibly being TRBD2 (7 bases). In germline, CDR1 is SQVTM, CDR2 ANQGSEA. The CDR3 contains 14 residues. V was shortened by 6 bases and J by 7 bases, with 19 bases between the two germline ends. The CDR3 nucleotides read TGCAGCGTCGTTCTCCTGGGAGGGGGTAATGAGCAGTTCTTC. Translated: CSVVLLGGGNEQFF.

This clonotype was found a few times. CDR3 coding DNA: TGCAGTGCTTGGGAGGGGACCGGCAATCAGCCCCAGCATTTT. Protein: CSAWEGTGNQPQHF. The V and J genes are TRBV20-1 and TRBJ1-5; tentatively, D is TRBD1 (5 bases). Trimming took 5 bases from V and 2 from J, leaving 13 bases between them. CDR1 is DFQATT, CDR2 SNEGSKA, per germline (reference sequence). The CDR3 consists of 14 residues.

The CDR3 loop is CSARDSGLGYGYTF. CDR3 nucleotide sequence: TGCAGTGCTAGAGATTCGGGTTTGGGCTATGGCTACACCTTC. V is TRBV20-1 and J is TRBJ1-2, with D uncertain. In germline, CDR1 is DFQATT, CDR2 SNEGSKA (reference sequence). CDR3 length: 14 amino acids. V gave up 0 bases and J gave up 4 bases, with 12 bases separating them.

The chain joins TRBV11-2 to TRBJ1-4; possibly TRBD1 for D (5 bases). V was clipped by 2 bases and J by 6 bases, with 10 bases between them. The CDR3 sequence is 14 residues long. Germline-derived CDR1 and CDR2 are SGHAT and FQNNGV. The CDR3 DNA reads as TGTGCCAGCAGCTTATACAGGAGATATGAAAAACTGTTTTTT. This gives the protein CASSLYRRYEKLFF.

This clonotype has at least ten counts. The chain employs TRBV13 and TRBJ1-1; a weak D match, TRBD1 (5 bases). The CDR3 length is 14 residues. Germline V gene sequence: CDR1 PRHDT, CDR2 FYEKMQ (reference sequence). Trimming stripped 1 base from V and 11 bases from J, with 17 bases between. The CDR3 DNA is TGTGCCAGCAGCTTAGTTAGGAAAGGGGCGGGCGCTTTCTTT. Its translation is CASSLVRKGAGAFF. The variable domain in full, with the rest retrieved from reference TRBV13 and TRBJ1-1, is AAGVIQSPRHLIKEKRETATLKCYPIPRHDTVYWYQQGPGQDPQFLISFYEKMQSDKGSIPDRFSAQQFSDYHSELNMSSLELGDSALYFCASSLVRKGAGAFFGQGTRLTVV.

This chain links TRBV20-1 with TRBJ2-1, with TRBD2 matching over 10 bases. Germline loops: CDR1 DFQATT, CDR2 SNEGSKA (reference sequence). The V segment lost 1 base and the J segment 4 bases; nucleotides outside the gene matches: 1. The CDR3 spans 14 residues. In DNA, the CDR3 is TGCAGTGCTAGAGGTAGCGGGAGGTACAATGAGCAGTTCTTC. Translation: CSARGSGRYNEQFF.

The chain recombines TRBV7-9 with TRBJ2-3; D unresolved. Germline V gene sequence: CDR1 SEHNR, CDR2 FQNEAQ (reference sequence). CDR3 size: 12 residues. The V and J ends lost 6 bases and 7 bases respectively, with 11 bases between them. The CDR3, as DNA: TGTGCCAGCAGTTCAGGACGAAATACGCAGTATTTT. It encodes CASSSGRNTQYF.

This clonotype occurred once. A read error may be the cause here, since a much bigger clone is one base away. The V gene is TRBV7-3, the J gene TRBJ2-3, with 10 bases matching TRBD2. Trimming cost V 8 bases and J 7 bases; bases outside gene matches: 15. The CDR3 is 16 amino acids. Germline CDR1 is SGHTA and CDR2 is FQGTGA. CDR3 in DNA: TGTGCCAGCGGCCTCGGTGGTAGCGGGGGGATCAATACGCAGTATTTT. This sequence encodes CASGLGGSGGINTQYF.

This clonotype was recorded many times. The chain combines TRBV5-4 with TRBJ2-3; the D gene is possibly TRBD2 (6 bases). The CDR3 sequence is 14 residues long. V lost 2 bases and J lost 6, with 13 bases in between. Germline V gene sequence: CDR1 SGHNT, CDR2 YYREEE (reference sequence). The CDR3 DNA reads as TGTGCCAGCAGCTTTACGAAAGGGAGGGATACGCAGTATTTT. It translates to CASSFTKGRDTQYF.

This chain joins TRBV4-1 and TRBJ1-2, with D possibly matching TRBD1 (6 bases). CDR1 is MGHRA, CDR2 YSYEKL, per germline. V dropped 1 base and J dropped 2 bases, with 11 bases sitting between them. This CDR3 contains 15 residues. The CDR3 reads CASSQGRQGNYGYTF. In nucleotides, the CDR3 is TGCGCCAGCAGCCAAGGTCGGCAGGGGAACTATGGCTACACCTTC.

Notes on this clonotype: A much more abundant neighbour one base away suggests this may be a read error. J is TRBJ1-2 and V is TRBV6-1; D unclear. The germline CDR1 and CDR2 sequences are MNHNS and SASEGT. This CDR3 spans 15 amino acids. The DNA of the CDR3 is TGTGCCAGCGGTGACCCGGGTCGGAATAGCTATGGCTACACCTTC. Translated, it gives CASGDPGRNSYGYTF.

To note about this clonotype: It may be a read error: a sequence one base away is much more abundant. The chain recombines TRBV12-3 or TRBV12-4 with TRBJ1-1; no clear D. V lost 3 bases, J lost 0 bases, and 17 bases lay in between. This CDR3 region has 17 residues. The CDR3 nucleotides are TGTGCCAGCAGTTTTCGTCGGACGGTGGGCATGAACACTGAAGCTTTCTTT. Its translation is CASSFRRTVGMNTEAFF.

This clonotype was counted only a few times. The rearrangement links TRBV6-6 to TRBJ2-1, with TRBD1 matching 11 bases. With 0 bases clipped from V and 15 bases from J, the junction kept 7 bases outside the gene matches. The germline V gene has CDR1 MNHNY and CDR2 SVGAGI (reference sequence). CDR3 size: 14 residues. DNA for the CDR3: TGTGCCAGCAGTTACTCAGGGACAGGGGGAGGTCGGTTCTTC. Protein product: CASSYSGTGGGRFF.

This clonotype appeared many times. This chain joins TRBV20-1 and TRBJ1-1, with D maybe TRBD1 (6 bases). This CDR3 has 12 residues. CDR1 is DFQATT, CDR2 SNEGSKA, per germline (reference sequence). Trimming stripped 3 bases from V and 5 bases from J, with 10 bases between. The CDR3 DNA sequence: TGCAGTGCTAGTAACAGGGAAACTGAAGCTTTCTTT. Its translation is CSASNRETEAFF.

The table lists this clonotype with a few counts. The rearrangement uses TRBV7-9 and TRBJ1-1; D may be TRBD1 (6 bases). Trimming shortened V by 4 bases and J by 3 bases, and 12 bases separated the two germline ends. Germline assignment: CDR1 SEHNR and CDR2 FQNEAQ (reference sequence). CDR3 length: 14 residues. The CDR3 reads CASSWDIFDTEAFF. CDR3 DNA: TGTGCCAGCAGCTGGGACATATTCGACACTGAAGCTTTCTTT.

This chain connects TRBV6-6 to TRBJ2-1; D assignment may be TRBD1 or TRBD2 (5 bases each). Trimming removed 2 bases from V and 3 bases from J, with 11 bases in between. The CDR3 spans 15 residues. Per germline, CDR1 MNHNY and CDR2 SVGAGI (reference sequence). For the CDR3, the DNA is TGTGCCAGCAGTTACGAAGGGACCATCTACAATGAGCAGTTCTTC. Translating gives CASSYEGTIYNEQFF.

The chain links TRBV10-1 to TRBJ2-3; unclear D gene. CDR3 size: 13 residues. V lost 0 bases and J 4 bases, leaving 5 bases between the germline ends. The V gene's germline CDR1 is WNHNN and CDR2 SYGVQD (reference sequence). CDR3 sequence: CASSESAPDTQYF. DNA of the CDR3: TGCGCCAGCAGTGAGTCGGCCCCAGATACGCAGTATTTT.

J is TRBJ2-3 and V is TRBV2, with a weak D call TRBD2 (5 bases). This CDR3 region has 16 residues. The V end lost 3 bases, the J end lost 2 bases, and 15 bases lay between the germline ends. Germline V gives CDR1 SNHLY, CDR2 FYNNEI. The CDR3 sequence: CASSEPPSSDTDTQYF. CDR3 coding DNA: TGTGCCAGCAGTGAGCCCCCTAGCTCGGACACAGATACGCAGTATTTT.

Remarks on this clonotype: Germline is not matched at one junction end, which may reflect a read error. The chain has TRBV7-9 and TRBJ1-1; D is uncertain. The CDR3 runs to 13 residues. The germline gives CDR1 SEHNR, CDR2 FQNEAQ (reference sequence). In DNA, the CDR3 is TGCGCCAGCAGCGTGACAATTAACACTGAAGCTTTCTTT. Its protein is CASSVTINTEAFF.

This clonotype has a handful of counts. The chain employs TRBV7-8 and TRBJ2-7; D call uncertain. The CDR3 is made up of 12 amino acids. Germline V gene sequence: CDR1 SGHVS, CDR2 FQNEAQ. The V end was cut by 5 bases, the J end by 3 bases, with 8 bases between. CDR3 region: CASSIRFYEQYF. CDR3 nucleotide sequence: TGTGCCAGCAGCATCAGGTTCTACGAGCAGTACTTC.

This chain uses TRBV7-2 with TRBJ2-7; no clear D gene. Germline loops: CDR1 SGHTA, CDR2 FQGNSA. CDR3 length: 16 amino acids. The ends were cut back, 2 bases at V and 3 bases at J, with 17 bases in the middle. CDR3 DNA sequence: TGTGCCAGCAGCTTAAATTTTTTGAGCTCCCGCTACGAGCAGTACTTC. This codes for CASSLNFLSSRYEQYF.